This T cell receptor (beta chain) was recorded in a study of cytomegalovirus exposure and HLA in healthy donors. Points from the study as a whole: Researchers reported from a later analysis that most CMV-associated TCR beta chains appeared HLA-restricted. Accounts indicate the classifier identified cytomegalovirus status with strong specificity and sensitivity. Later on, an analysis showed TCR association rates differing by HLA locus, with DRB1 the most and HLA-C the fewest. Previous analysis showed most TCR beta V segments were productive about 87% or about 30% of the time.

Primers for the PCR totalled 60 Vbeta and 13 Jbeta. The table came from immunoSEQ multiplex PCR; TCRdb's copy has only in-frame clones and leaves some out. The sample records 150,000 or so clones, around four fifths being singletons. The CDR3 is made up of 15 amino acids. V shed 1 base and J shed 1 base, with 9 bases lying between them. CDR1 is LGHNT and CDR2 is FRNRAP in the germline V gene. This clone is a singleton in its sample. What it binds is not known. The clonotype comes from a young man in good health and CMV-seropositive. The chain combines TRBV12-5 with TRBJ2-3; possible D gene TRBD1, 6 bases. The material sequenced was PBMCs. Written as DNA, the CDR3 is TGTGCTAGTGGTTTGGGACAGGCCGGCACAGATACGCAGTATTTT. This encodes CASGLGQAGTDTQYF.